The source of this T cell receptor beta chain is a study of blood T cell repertoires in COVID-19. About the study: Samples taken during acute and convalescent COVID-19 were collected in the United States, Italy and Spain. T cells, B-cell-depleted T cells, or PBMCs provided the cDNA or gDNA that served as material.

The ends were cut back, 4 bases at V and 6 bases at J, with 14 bases in the middle. Germline V CDR1 and CDR2: SGHNT, YYREEE (reference sequence). The CDR3 covers 13 residues. This clone was seen a single time. Repertoires were generated with immunoSEQ multiplex PCR, while TCRdb's copy carries only in-frame clones and drops some. Among 95,000 to 100,000 clones listed, approximately 84% were seen once. This sequence was found in a woman aged 60-75 years with acute or convalescent COVID-19. The sample consisted of peripheral blood. The chain links TRBV5-4 to TRBJ2-7; D might be TRBD1 (6 bases). The CDR3 spells CASSPARGIEQYF. As DNA, the CDR3 is TGTGCCAGCAGCCCCGCCAGGGGCATCGAGCAGTACTTC. The variable domain in full, with the rest retrieved from reference TRBV5-4 and TRBJ2-7, is ETGVTQSPTHLIKTRGQQVTLRCSSQSGHNTVSWYQQALGQGPQFIFQYYREEENGRGNFPPRFSGLQFPNYSSELNVNALELDDSALYLCASSPARGIEQYFGPGTRLTVT.